The 9 T cell receptor beta chains reported below all come from one sample, sequenced in a study of shared clonotypes between healthy human individuals. Only in-frame clones appear in the TCRdb table, and some are missing; sequencing was by immunoSEQ multiplex PCR. The sample lists about 1,500,000 clones; more than 95% were seen once. The sample taken for sequencing was naive CD4+ T cells sorted from blood. The sample's subset: CD45RA+ positively selected. These receptors were collected from a young man in good health.

This rearrangement joins TRBV29-1 to TRBJ2-2; tentative D call: TRBD1 (6 bases). Between the trimmed V and J ends, which lost 3 bases and 5 bases, there was a span of 16 bases. This CDR3 contains 15 residues. CDR1 is SQVTM, CDR2 ANQGSEA, per germline. The CDR3 nucleotides read TGCAGCGTTGAGGAATCAGGGGTTCTAACCGGGGAGCTGTTTTTT. Translated: CSVEESGVLTGELFF.

With regard to this clone: This sample includes further DNA sequences coding for the same CDR3. The chain joins TRBV5-1 to TRBJ2-5, with 9 bases fitting TRBD1. Germline trimming cut 0 bases from V and 2 bases from J; bases unmatched to any gene: 2. The germline V gene encodes CDR1 SGHRS and CDR2 YFSETQ. The CDR3 loop spans 15 amino acids. The CDR3 DNA reads TGCGCCAGCAGCTTGGCGGGGACAGGGCAAGAGACCCAGTACTTC. It is translated as CASSLAGTGQETQYF.

The sample holds one count of this clone. V usage is TRBV5-1 and J usage is TRBJ2-1, with D unclear. Trimming shortened V by 4 bases and J by 11 bases, and 16 bases separated the two germline ends. Germline CDR1 is SGHRS and CDR2 is YFSETQ. This CDR3 comprises 13 residues. CDR3 residues: CASSQRTKEKQFF. The CDR3 DNA sequence: TGCGCCAGCAGCCAAAGGACCAAAGAAAAGCAGTTCTTC.

This clone was observed once. V is TRBV7-8 and J is TRBJ2-7; D remains unclear. In germline, CDR1 is SGHVS, CDR2 FQNEAQ. The CDR3 totals 17 residues. V was shortened by 5 bases and J by 2 bases, with 22 bases between the two germline ends. The CDR3 nucleotides read TGTGCCAGCAGCCGATCAACAGCCCCCCTGGAAACCTACGAGCAGTACTTC. Amino acids: CASSRSTAPLETYEQYF.

The chain joins TRBV25-1 to TRBJ1-1; D call uncertain. The CDR3 loop spans 14 amino acids. CDR1 and CDR2 (germline): MGHDK, SYGVNS. V was clipped by 1 base and J by 1 base, with 7 bases between them. CDR3 nucleotide sequence: TGTGCCAGCAGTGAATCCAGGAGGAACACTGAAGCTTTCTTT. It codes for CASSESRRNTEAFF.

This chain joins TRBV11-2 and TRBJ1-1, with TRBD1 identical over 9 bases. This CDR3 region has 15 residues. V was pared by 3 bases and J by 2 bases, with 4 bases of the junction left unmatched. Germline values: CDR1 SGHAT, CDR2 FQNNGV. CDR3 nucleotide sequence: TGTGCCAGCAGCTTGGGACAGGGTTCAAACACTGAAGCTTTCTTT. Its translation is CASSLGQGSNTEAFF.

J is TRBJ1-2 and V is TRBV14; the D is unclear. The germline CDR1 and CDR2 sequences are SGHDN and FVKESK. Trimming removed 8 bases from V and 12 bases from J, with 10 bases in between. The length of the CDR3 is 9 residues. CDR3 region: CASAKSHTF. The CDR3 nucleotides are TGTGCCAGCGCCAAATCCCACACCTTC.

The rearrangement joins TRBV10-1 to TRBJ1-1; perhaps TRBD1 as D (6 bases). V lost 5 bases to trimming and J lost 7 bases, with 17 bases between them. The CDR3 contains 14 residues. The germline CDR1 and CDR2 sequences are WNHNN and SYGVQD (reference sequence). This chain's CDR3 is CASSSGGTPNEAFF. CDR3 nucleotides: TGCGCCAGCAGTTCAGGAGGGACACCAAATGAAGCTTTCTTT.

The genes are TRBV2 and TRBJ2-1; D possibly corresponds to TRBD1 (6 bases). Germline assignment: CDR1 SNHLY and CDR2 FYNNEI. The CDR3 loop spans 15 amino acids. V gave up 5 bases and J gave up 12 bases, with 23 bases separating them. The CDR3 sequence: CASSKNVRSGAGQFF. CDR3 sequence (DNA): TGTGCCAGCAGTAAAAACGTGCGCTCAGGGGCTGGGCAGTTCTTC.